A selection of T cell receptor beta chains follows, all from one sample in a study of blood T cell repertoires in COVID-19. Using immunoSEQ multiplex PCR, the repertoire was profiled, and TCRdb retains in-frame clones only, with some absent. The table has approximately 210,000 clones, over 75% seen once. The source material was peripheral blood. Receptor source: a woman aged 40 to 50 with acute or convalescent COVID-19. Both conserved end residues are part of each CDR3. A D gene is named only where the DNA matches it firmly. Clone sizes are given selectively: once, few, many, or a class where the clone is expanded.

V	D	size	J	DNA	CDR3
TRBV18	-	-	TRBJ2-5	TGTGCCAGCTCACCAGGGACGCAGGGGGAGACCCAGTACTTC	CASSPGTQGETQYF
TRBV9	-	-	TRBJ1-2	TGTGCCAGCAGCGGTATTTCTCCTGGCTACACCTTC	CASSGISPGYTF
TRBV9	-	once	TRBJ1-2	TGTGCCAGCAGCGGTACATCATACGGGGTATATGGCTACACCTTC	CASSGTSYGVYGYTF
TRBV19	TRBD2	-	TRBJ2-5	TGTGCCAGTAGTACGCTAGCGGTACAAGAGACCCAGTACTTC	CASSTLAVQETQYF
TRBV30	TRBD2	-	TRBJ2-1	TGTGCCTGGGGAATAGCGGGGCGGTCTAATGAGCAGTTCTTC	CAWGIAGRSNEQFF
TRBV7-8	-	-	TRBJ1-5	TGTGCCAGCAGCTTCCAGGGGTTTAAGGCCCAGCATTTT	CASSFQGFKAQHF
TRBV25-1	-	-	TRBJ1-1	TGTGCCAGCAGTGAATACTTCGGGACTGAAGCTTTCTTT	CASSEYFGTEAFF
TRBV4-1	TRBD1	-	TRBJ1-1	TGCGCCAGCAGCCAAGGAACAGGGGGCGTCACTGAAGCTTTCTTT	CASSQGTGGVTEAFF
TRBV6-6	-	-	TRBJ1-2	TGTGCCAGCAGTTACACCGGGACAACTAACTATGGCTACACCTTC	CASSYTGTTNYGYTF
TRBV27	TRBD2	-	TRBJ2-5	TGTGCCAGCACCCCTCAGCGGGGGGGCCCGGAGACCCAGTACTTC	CASTPQRGGPETQYF
TRBV9	TRBD1	-	TRBJ2-3	TGTGCCAGCAGCGCCGACAGGGCGGCGGATACGCAGTATTTT	CASSADRAADTQYF